The entry below gives a single T cell receptor (beta chain) sequence along with its context. Its specificity is not known. The read ends 3 residues early relative to the CDR3; the germline J gene fills the gap. The sample is drawn from a study of T cells in women clearing cervical HPV infection. Background on the study: Case blood drawn at lesion detection; control blood after infection cleared. HLA type could not be excluded as a confounder. Notes on the study in general: Repertoire richness, not evenness, was significantly elevated in CIN3+ cases versus controls.

This table comes from immunoSEQ multiplex PCR, and its TCRdb copy is limited to in-frame clones, with some not included. Its listing shows about 21,000 clones. V lost 4 bases, J lost 7 bases, and 8 bases stayed unmatched. CDR3 length equals 14 residues. Per the germline V gene, CDR1 is SGHRS and CDR2 is YFSETQ. Sample: blood buffy coat. V gene TRBV5-1 combines with J gene TRBJ1-5; 7 nucleotides line up with TRBD1. This receptor was identified in a woman aged 18-70 years with a cervical HPV16 infection that either progressed to CIN3+ or cleared (not recorded which). The covered CDR3 bases are TGCGCCAGCAGCCCTAATACAGGGGACCAGCCC. Its translation is CASSPNTGDQP. The entire CDR3 protein is CASSPNTGDQPQHF.